The 4 T cell receptor beta chains below all came from one sample that was sequenced in a study of cytomegalovirus exposure and HLA in healthy donors. Vbeta (60) and Jbeta (13) primers were used in the PCR. Here immunoSEQ multiplex PCR was the method, and the copy in TCRdb shows in-frame clones only, minus some. The sample shows approximately 120,000 clones, around three quarters of them seen only once. The material sequenced was PBMCs. These receptors were taken from a middle-aged man in good health and CMV-seronegative.

The V gene is TRBV28, the J gene TRBJ1-5, with 8 bases that match TRBD1. With 4 bases clipped from V and 7 bases from J, the junction kept 6 bases outside the gene matches. The CDR3 consists of 14 residues. CDR1 and CDR2 (germline): MDHEN, SYDVKM. The CDR3 DNA sequence: TGTGCCAGCAGTTCAGGGGGCGCGGGGCAGCCCCAGCATTTT. Translated, it gives CASSSGGAGQPQHF.

This clone was counted a few times. This sequence joins TRBV28 and TRBJ2-1, with 8 bases fitting TRBD1. The CDR3 length is 11 residues. CDR1 is MDHEN and CDR2 is SYDVKM in the germline V gene. Germline trimming cut 7 bases from V and 13 bases from J; bases unmatched to any gene: 6. The CDR3 is CASNDRGSQFF. The CDR3 nucleotides read TGTGCCAGCAATGACAGGGGAAGTCAGTTCTTC.

The CDR3 DNA is TGTGCCATCAGTGAGTCACAGATTGAAAAACTGTTTTTT. Encoded protein: CAISESQIEKLFF. V gene TRBV10-3 combines with J gene TRBJ1-4; D uncertain. Per germline, CDR1 ENHRY and CDR2 SYGVKD. The V gene lost 0 bases and the J gene lost 7 bases, with 6 bases spanning the gap. The CDR3 runs 13 residues.

The chain combines TRBV27 with TRBJ2-2; 10 nucleotides match TRBD2. Germline loops: CDR1 MNHEY, CDR2 SMNVEV (reference sequence). The J segment lost 1 base and the V segment lost 5 bases, leaving 7 bases of the junction unmatched. CDR3 length: 17 amino acids. For the CDR3, the DNA is TGTGCCAGCAGTAGACCGGGACTAGCGATGAACACCGGGGAGCTGTTTTTT. It encodes CASSRPGLAMNTGELFF.